This TCR beta chain was recovered during a study of blood T cell repertoires in COVID-19 (dated by TCRdb to the early 2020s). In terms of the full investigation: Collaborator samples came from the United States, Italy and Spain and covered acute and convalescent phases of COVID-19. Samples were obtained from the ongoing ImmuneRACE study (first 160 participants) and from some 1,300 subjects provided by 6 global collaborators. Nearly every sample came with metadata listing a de-identified subject ID, COVID-19 status, age in years and sex. HLA class I and class II types, where available, came from metadata supplied by the sample provider rather than from assay-based typing. The prospective study material was composed of cDNA or gDNA derived from T cells, B-cell-depleted T cells, or PBMCs. Deeply sampled blood TCRbeta repertoires from subjects exposed to, actively infected with, or recovered from COVID-19 were included in the dataset. The repertoires were released in a freely available public database meant as a resource for research on the immune response to SARS-CoV-2. Findings and caveats that apply to the study as a whole: Clinical and demographic metadata were provided uncurated, with the amount varying by source and participant.

TCRbeta CDR3 regions were amplified from genomic DNA by means of the immunoSEQ Assay, a bias-controlled multiplex PCR. From the authors' description of their analysis: The number of nucleated cells in each sample was estimated from the amplification of reference gene primers within the assay. Sequence reads were collapsed and filtered to measure the absolute abundance of every unique TCRbeta CDR3 rearrangement. Productive Simpson clonality was computed per sample as the square root of Simpson's diversity index over productive rearrangements. Not all clones reach the TCRdb copy of this immuneACCESS table, which keeps in-frame sequences only. Checked studies attribute under half of the gap to unresolved V genes and leave the rest unexplained. Clone size and V and J calls were adopted from that table, with D and trimming inferred from the DNA. A total of 250,000 or so clones appear in this sample, 70% to 75% of them only once. 3.3% of the sample is in the top ten clones.

Each collaborating institution followed its own protocols to collect whole blood in K2EDTA tubes. For TCRbeta analysis, collaborators shipped samples as frozen whole blood, isolated PBMCs, or DNA extracted from either of those sample types. The germline V gene specifies MNHEY as CDR1 and SVGAGI as CDR2. Trimming takes 2 bases off V and 4 bases off J; junction bases not matched to a gene: 3. The CDR3 has 14 amino acids, counting the end cysteine and phenylalanine. Of the read, only the CDR3 DNA is kept; its 42 bases are in frame from base 1. In this sample, this clone turned up many times. Its antigen is not yet known. Qualities for individual bases were not recorded, and no much larger clone is one base off.

The chain is made from TRBV6-5 and TRBJ1-1; 8 central nucleotides agree with TRBD1. Sequencing was done on a sample of peripheral blood. The sequence was collected from a woman of 80 years or more with acute or convalescent COVID-19. The CDR3 sequence is CASSYRGQGTEAFF. The sequenced DNA is TGTGCCAGCAGTTACCGAGGACAGGGCACTGAAGCTTTCTTT.